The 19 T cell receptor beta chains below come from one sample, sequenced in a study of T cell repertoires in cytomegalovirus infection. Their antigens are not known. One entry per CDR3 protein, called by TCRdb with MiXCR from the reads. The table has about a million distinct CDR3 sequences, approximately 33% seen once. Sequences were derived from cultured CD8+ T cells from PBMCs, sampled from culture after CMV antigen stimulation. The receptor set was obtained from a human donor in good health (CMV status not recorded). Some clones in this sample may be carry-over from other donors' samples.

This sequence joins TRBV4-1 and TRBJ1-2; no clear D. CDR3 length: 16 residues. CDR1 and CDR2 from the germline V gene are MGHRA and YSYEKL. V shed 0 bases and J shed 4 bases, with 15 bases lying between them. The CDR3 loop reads CASSQEWREGSYGYTF. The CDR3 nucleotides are TGCGCCAGCAGCCAAGAGTGGAGGGAAGGGAGCTATGGCTACACCTTC.

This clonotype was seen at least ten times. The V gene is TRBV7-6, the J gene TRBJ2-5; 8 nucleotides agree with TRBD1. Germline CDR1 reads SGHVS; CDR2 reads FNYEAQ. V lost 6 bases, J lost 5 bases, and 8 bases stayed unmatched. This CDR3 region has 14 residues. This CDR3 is CASRPPGGGETQYF. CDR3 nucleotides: TGTGCCAGCAGACCACCAGGGGGCGGGGAGACCCAGTACTTC. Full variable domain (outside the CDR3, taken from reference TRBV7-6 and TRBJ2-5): GAGVSQSPRYKVTKRGQDVALRCDPISGHVSLYWYRQALGQGPEFLTYFNYEAQQDKSGLPNDRFSAERPEGSISTLTIQRTEQRDSAMYRCASRPPGGGETQYFGPGTRLLVL.

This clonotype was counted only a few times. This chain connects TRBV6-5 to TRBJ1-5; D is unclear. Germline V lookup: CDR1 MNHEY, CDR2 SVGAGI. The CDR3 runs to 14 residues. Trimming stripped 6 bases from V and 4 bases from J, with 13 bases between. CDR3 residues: CASSRKRGNQPQHF. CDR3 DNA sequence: TGTGCCAGCAGCCGCAAGAGAGGGAATCAGCCCCAGCATTTT.

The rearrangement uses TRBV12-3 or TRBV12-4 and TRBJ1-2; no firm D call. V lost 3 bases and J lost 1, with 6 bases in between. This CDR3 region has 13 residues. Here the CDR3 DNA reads TGTGCCAGCAGTTTGTTGCATAACTATGGCTACACCTTC. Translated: CASSLLHNYGYTF.

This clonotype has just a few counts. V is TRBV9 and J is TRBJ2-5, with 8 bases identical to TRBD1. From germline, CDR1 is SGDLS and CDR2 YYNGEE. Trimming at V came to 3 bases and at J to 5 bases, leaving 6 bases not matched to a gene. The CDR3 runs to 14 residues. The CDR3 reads CASSGPGGTETQYF. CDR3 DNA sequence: TGTGCCAGCAGCGGCCCAGGGGGCACGGAGACCCAGTACTTC.

Written as DNA, the CDR3 is TGTGCCAGCAGCTTTGGTCGGCAAGCCAAAAACATTCAGTACTTC. This codes for CASSFGRQAKNIQYF. The chain recombines TRBV7-4 with TRBJ2-4, with D unresolved. Germline V gives CDR1 SGHVT, CDR2 SQSDAQ. The V and J ends lost 3 bases and 0 bases respectively, with 9 bases between them. The CDR3 length is 15 residues. Looking up the rest from reference TRBV7-4 and TRBJ2-4 gives the full variable domain: GAGVSQSPRYKVAKRGRDVALRCDSISGHVTLYWYRQTLGQGSEVLTYSQSDAQRDKSGRPSGRFSAERPERSVSTLKIQRTEQGDSAVYLCASSFGRQAKNIQYFGAGTRLSVL.

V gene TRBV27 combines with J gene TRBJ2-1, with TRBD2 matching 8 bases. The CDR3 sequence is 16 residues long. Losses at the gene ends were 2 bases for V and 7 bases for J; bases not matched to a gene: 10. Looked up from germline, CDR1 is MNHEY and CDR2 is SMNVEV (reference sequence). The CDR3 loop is CASSLVGGGIPNEQFF. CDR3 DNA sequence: TGTGCCAGCAGTTTAGTAGGCGGGGGGATTCCGAATGAGCAGTTCTTC.

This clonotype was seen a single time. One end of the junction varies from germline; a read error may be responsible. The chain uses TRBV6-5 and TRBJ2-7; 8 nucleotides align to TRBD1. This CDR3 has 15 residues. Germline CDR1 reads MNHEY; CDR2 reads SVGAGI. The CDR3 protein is CVSSYSQGVLYEQYF. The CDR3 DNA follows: TGTGTCAGCAGTTACTCACAGGGGGTACTCTACGAGCAGTACTTC.

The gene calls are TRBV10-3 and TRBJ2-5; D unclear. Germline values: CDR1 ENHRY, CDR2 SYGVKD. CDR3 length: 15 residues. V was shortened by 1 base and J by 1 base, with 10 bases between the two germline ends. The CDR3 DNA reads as TGTGCCATCAGTGAGTTGAGGCAGCCCCAAGAGACCCAGTACTTC. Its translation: CAISELRQPQETQYF.

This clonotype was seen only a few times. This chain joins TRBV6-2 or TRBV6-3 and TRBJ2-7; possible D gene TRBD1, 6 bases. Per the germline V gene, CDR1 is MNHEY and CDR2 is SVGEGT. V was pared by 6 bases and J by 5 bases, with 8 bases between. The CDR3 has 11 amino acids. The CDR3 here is CASRTGNEQYV. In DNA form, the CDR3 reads TGTGCCAGCAGAACAGGGAACGAGCAGTACGTC.

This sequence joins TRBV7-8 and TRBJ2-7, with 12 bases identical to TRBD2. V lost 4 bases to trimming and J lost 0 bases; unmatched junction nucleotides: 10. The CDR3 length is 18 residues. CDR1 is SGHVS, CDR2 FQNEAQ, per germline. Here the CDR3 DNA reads TGTGCCAGCAGCTCCCCGAGGCGGACTAGCGGGGCCTCCTACGAGCAGTACTTC. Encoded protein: CASSSPRRTSGASYEQYF. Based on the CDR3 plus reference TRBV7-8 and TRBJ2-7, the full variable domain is GAGVSQSPRYKVAKRGQDVALRCDPISGHVSLFWYQQALGQGPEFLTYFQNEAQLDKSGLPSDRFFAERPEGSVSTLKIQRTQQEDSAVYLCASSSPRRTSGASYEQYFGPGTRLTVT.

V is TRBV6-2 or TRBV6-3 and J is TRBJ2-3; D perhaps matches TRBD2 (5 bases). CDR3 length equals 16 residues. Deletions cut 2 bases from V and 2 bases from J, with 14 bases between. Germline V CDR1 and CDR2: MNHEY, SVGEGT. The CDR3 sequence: CASSYRDRRSTDTQYF. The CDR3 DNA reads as TGTGCCAGCAGTTACCGTGACCGGAGGTCCACAGATACGCAGTATTTT.

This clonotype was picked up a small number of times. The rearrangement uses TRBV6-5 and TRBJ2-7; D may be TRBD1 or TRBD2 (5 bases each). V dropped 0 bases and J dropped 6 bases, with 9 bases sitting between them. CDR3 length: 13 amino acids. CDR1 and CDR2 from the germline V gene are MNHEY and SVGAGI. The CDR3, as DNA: TGTGCCAGCAGTTACTCACCGGGGACCGAGCAGTACGTC. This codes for CASSYSPGTEQYV.

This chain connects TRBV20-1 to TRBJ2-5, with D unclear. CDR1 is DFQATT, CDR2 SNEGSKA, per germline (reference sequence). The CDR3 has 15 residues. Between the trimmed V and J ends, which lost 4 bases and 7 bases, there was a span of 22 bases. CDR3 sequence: CSATTQAVRRPTQYF. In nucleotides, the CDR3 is TGCAGTGCTACGACGCAAGCCGTACGGAGACCGACCCAGTACTTC.

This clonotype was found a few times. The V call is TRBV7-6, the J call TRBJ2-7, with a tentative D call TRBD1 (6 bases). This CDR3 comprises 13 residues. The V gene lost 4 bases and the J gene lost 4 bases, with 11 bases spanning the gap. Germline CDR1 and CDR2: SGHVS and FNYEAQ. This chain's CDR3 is CASSSGTQYEQYF. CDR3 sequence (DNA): TGTGCCAGCAGCTCCGGGACACAATACGAGCAGTACTTC.

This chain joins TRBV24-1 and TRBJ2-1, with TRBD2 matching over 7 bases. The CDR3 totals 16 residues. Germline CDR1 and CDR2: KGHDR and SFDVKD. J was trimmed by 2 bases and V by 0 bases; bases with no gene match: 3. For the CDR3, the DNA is TGTGCCACCAGTGATTTGGGGGGGGGGGCCTACAATGAGCAGTTCTTC. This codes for CATSDLGGGAYNEQFF.

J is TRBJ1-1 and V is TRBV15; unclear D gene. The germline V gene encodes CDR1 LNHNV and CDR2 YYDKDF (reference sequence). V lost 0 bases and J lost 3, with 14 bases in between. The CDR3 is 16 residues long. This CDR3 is CATSRDSVLTYTEAFF. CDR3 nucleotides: TGTGCCACCAGCAGAGATTCGGTCTTAACTTACACTGAAGCTTTCTTT.

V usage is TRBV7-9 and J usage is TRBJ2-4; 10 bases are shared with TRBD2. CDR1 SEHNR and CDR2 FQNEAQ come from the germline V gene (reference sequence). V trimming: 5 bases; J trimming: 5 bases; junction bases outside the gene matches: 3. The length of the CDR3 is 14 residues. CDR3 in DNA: TGTGCCAGCAGCCATGGACTAGCGGAAAACATTCAGTACTTC. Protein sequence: CASSHGLAENIQYF.

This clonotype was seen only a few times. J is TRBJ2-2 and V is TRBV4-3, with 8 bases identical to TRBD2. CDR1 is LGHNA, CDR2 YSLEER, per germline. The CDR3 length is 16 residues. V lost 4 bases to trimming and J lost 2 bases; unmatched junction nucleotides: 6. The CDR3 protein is CASSPWTSTNTGELFF. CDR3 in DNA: TGCGCCAGCAGCCCCTGGACTAGCACTAACACCGGGGAGCTGTTTTTT.